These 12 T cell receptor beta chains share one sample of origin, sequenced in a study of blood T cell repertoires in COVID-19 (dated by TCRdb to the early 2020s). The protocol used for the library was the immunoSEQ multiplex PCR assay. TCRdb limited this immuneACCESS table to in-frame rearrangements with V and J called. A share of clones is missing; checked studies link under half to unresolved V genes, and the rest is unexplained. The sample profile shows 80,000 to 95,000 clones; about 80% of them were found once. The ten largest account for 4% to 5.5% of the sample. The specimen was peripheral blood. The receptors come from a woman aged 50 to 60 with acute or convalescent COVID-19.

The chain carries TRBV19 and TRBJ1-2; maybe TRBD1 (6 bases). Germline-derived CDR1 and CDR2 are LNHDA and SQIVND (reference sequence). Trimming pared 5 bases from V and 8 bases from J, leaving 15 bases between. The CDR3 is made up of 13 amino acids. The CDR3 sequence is CASSYDRLTGYTF. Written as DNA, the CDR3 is TGTGCCAGTAGTTATGACAGGTTGACCGGCTACACCTTC. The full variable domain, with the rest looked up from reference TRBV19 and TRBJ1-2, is DGGITQSPKYLFRKEGQNVTLSCEQNLNHDAMYWYRQDPGQGLRLIYYSQIVNDFQKGDIAEGYSVSREKKESFPLTVTSAQKNPTAFYLCASSYDRLTGYTFGSGTRLTVV.

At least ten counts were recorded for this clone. CDR3 loop: CASSLEQGPTDTQYF. The DNA of the CDR3 is TGTGCCAGCAGCTTGGAACAGGGTCCCACAGATACGCAGTATTTT. The gene calls are TRBV5-5 and TRBJ2-3, with D tentatively TRBD1 (6 bases). This CDR3 spans 15 amino acids. Germline V gives CDR1 SGHKS, CDR2 YYEKEE (reference sequence). Trimming left V 0 bases short and J 2 bases short, with 10 bases between.

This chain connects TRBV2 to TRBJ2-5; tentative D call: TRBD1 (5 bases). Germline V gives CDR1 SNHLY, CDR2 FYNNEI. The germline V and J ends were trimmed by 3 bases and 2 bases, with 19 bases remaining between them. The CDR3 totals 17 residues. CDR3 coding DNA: TGTGCCAGCAGTGACAGGGTCCCACTCAACCCACAAGAGACCCAGTACTTC. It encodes CASSDRVPLNPQETQYF.

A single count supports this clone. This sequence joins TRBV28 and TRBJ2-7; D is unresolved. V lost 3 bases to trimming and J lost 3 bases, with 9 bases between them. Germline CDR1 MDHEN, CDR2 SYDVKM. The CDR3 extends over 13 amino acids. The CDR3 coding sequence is TGTGCCAGCAGTTTTGGTCCCGGCTACGAGCAGTACTTC. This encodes CASSFGPGYEQYF.

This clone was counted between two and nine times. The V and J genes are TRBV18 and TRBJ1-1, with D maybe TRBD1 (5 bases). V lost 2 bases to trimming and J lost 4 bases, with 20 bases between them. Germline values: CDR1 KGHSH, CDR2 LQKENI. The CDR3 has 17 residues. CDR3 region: CASSPNQGPTWGTEAFF. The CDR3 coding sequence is TGTGCCAGCTCACCAAATCAGGGCCCTACTTGGGGCACTGAAGCTTTCTTT.

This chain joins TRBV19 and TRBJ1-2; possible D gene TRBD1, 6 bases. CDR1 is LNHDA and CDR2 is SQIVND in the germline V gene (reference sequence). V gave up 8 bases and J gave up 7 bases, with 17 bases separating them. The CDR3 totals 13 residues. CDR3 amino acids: CASSPSGTTGYTF. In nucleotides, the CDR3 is TGTGCCAGTTCCCCCTCCGGGACAACTGGCTACACCTTC.

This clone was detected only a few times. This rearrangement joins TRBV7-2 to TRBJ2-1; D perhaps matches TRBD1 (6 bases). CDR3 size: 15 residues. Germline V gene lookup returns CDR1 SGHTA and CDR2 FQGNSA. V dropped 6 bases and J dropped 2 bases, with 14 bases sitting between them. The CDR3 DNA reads TGTGCCAGCAGTTCTACAGGGATCCCCTACAATGAGCAGTTCTTC. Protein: CASSSTGIPYNEQFF.

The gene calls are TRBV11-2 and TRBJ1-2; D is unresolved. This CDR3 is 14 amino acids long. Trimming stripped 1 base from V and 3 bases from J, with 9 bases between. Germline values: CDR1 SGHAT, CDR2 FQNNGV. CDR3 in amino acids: CASSLGAEYYGYTF. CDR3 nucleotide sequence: TGTGCCAGCAGCTTAGGGGCAGAATACTATGGCTACACCTTC.

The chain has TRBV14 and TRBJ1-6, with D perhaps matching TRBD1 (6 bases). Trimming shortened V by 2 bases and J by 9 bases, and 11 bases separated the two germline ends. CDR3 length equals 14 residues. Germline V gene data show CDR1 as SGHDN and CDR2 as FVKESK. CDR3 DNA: TGTGCCAGCAGCCAACAGGGGACCGGTTCACCCCTCCACTTT. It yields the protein CASSQQGTGSPLHF.

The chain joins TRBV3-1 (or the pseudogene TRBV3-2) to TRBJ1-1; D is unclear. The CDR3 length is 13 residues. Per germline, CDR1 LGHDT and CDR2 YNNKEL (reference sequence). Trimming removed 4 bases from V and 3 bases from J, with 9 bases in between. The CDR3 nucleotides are TGTGCCAGCAGCCCTCCCGGGTACACTGAAGCTTTCTTT. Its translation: CASSPPGYTEAFF.

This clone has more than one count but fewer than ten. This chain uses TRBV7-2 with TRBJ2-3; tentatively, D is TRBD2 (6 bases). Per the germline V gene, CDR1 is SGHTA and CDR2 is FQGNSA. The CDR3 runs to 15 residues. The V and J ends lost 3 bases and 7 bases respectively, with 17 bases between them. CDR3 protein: CASSLQGLSHHTQYF. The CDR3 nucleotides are TGTGCCAGCAGCTTGCAGGGACTCTCCCATCATACGCAGTATTTT.

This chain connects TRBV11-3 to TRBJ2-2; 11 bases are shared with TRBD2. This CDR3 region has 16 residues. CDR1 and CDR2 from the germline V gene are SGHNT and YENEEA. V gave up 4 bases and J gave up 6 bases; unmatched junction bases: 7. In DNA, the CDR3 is TGTGCCAGCAGCTCCTTTAGCGGGGGGGAATCCGGGGAGCTGTTTTTT. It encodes CASSSFSGGESGELFF. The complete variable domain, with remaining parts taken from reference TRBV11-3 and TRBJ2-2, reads EAGVVQSPRYKIIEKKQPVAFWCNPISGHNTLYWYLQNLGQGPELLIRYENEEAVDDSQLPKDRFSAERLKGVDSTLKIQPAELGDSAVYLCASSSFSGGESGELFFGEGSRLTVL.